Following are 14 T cell receptor beta chains from one sample sequenced in a study of T cell responses to AZD1222 COVID-19 vaccine. Clones were sequenced by immunoSEQ multiplex PCR, and TCRdb holds only the in-frame ones, with some missing. The data hold roughly 180,000 clones, with roughly nine tenths observed a single time. The sequences come from peripheral blood, collected 28 days after the second AZD1222 dose. The receptor set was obtained from an adult who received the AZD1222 COVID-19 vaccine.

V is TRBV14 and J is TRBJ2-4; possibly TRBD1 for D (6 bases). CDR3 length equals 15 residues. V gave up 3 bases and J gave up 0 bases, with 9 bases separating them. Germline loops: CDR1 SGHDN, CDR2 FVKESK. In nucleotides, the CDR3 is TGTGCCAGCAGCCAGACAGGAGTAGCCAAAAACATTCAGTACTTC. This translates into CASSQTGVAKNIQYF.

This clone was counted ten times or more. The chain is built from TRBV5-1 and TRBJ2-1; 12 bases align to TRBD2. V trimming: 0 bases; J trimming: 7 bases; junction bases outside the gene matches: 23. Germline V gene lookup returns CDR1 SGHRS and CDR2 YFSETQ. The CDR3 runs to 22 residues. The CDR3 bases are TGCGCCAGCAGCTTGGACCCCTCGGAGGGGGCGAGGGGACTAGCGGGTTGGAATGAGCAGTTCTTC. Its translation is CASSLDPSEGARGLAGWNEQFF. Complete variable domain (other parts from reference TRBV5-1 and TRBJ2-1): KAGVTQTPRYLIKTRGQQVTLSCSPISGHRSVSWYQQTPGQGLQFLFEYFSETQRNKGNFPGRFSGRQFSNSRSEMNVSTLELGDSALYLCASSLDPSEGARGLAGWNEQFFGPGTRLTVL.

This chain uses TRBV5-1 with TRBJ2-2, with 8 bases identical to TRBD2. The V gene end was trimmed by 6 bases and the J gene end by 4 bases; junction bases not matched to a gene: 5. The CDR3 sequence is 14 residues long. Germline V lookup: CDR1 SGHRS, CDR2 YFSETQ. The CDR3: CASISGTSTGELFF. The CDR3 DNA reads TGCGCCAGCATTTCCGGGACTAGCACCGGGGAGCTGTTTTTT.

This sequence joins TRBV5-1 and TRBJ1-2, with 9 bases lining up with TRBD1. The germline gives CDR1 SGHRS, CDR2 YFSETQ. CDR3 length equals 14 residues. V lost 4 bases and J lost 8; bases outside the gene matches: 9. CDR3 residues: CASSVDRGTGGYTF. The CDR3 nucleotides are TGCGCCAGCAGCGTGGACAGGGGTACGGGAGGCTACACCTTC.

This clone was picked up one time. The CDR3 DNA sequence: TGTGCCAGCAGCTTAGTGTCCATCCTCTACAATGAGCAGTTCTTC. This gives the protein CASSLVSILYNEQFF. The genes are TRBV11-3 and TRBJ2-1; D is uncertain. Germline CDR1 SGHNT, CDR2 YENEEA. V was trimmed by 1 base and J by 3 bases, leaving 10 bases between them. The CDR3 runs 15 residues.

V and J are TRBV28 and TRBJ2-7; TRBD1 might be the D (5 bases). V shed 3 bases and J shed 3 bases, with 9 bases lying between them. From germline, CDR1 is MDHEN and CDR2 SYDVKM. The CDR3 extends over 13 amino acids. The CDR3 DNA reads TGTGCCAGCAGTTTTCAGGGATACTACGAGCAGTACTTC. Protein: CASSFQGYYEQYF.

This rearrangement joins TRBV19 to TRBJ2-2; D is perhaps TRBD2 (5 bases). V gave up 5 bases and J gave up 6 bases, with 16 bases separating them. The CDR3 is 15 amino acids. Germline loops: CDR1 LNHDA, CDR2 SQIVND (reference sequence). CDR3 sequence reads: CASSVERGYPGELFF. The CDR3 coding sequence is TGTGCCAGTAGTGTCGAGAGAGGGTACCCCGGGGAGCTGTTTTTT.

CDR3: CASSVGAGGTDTQYF. The CDR3, as DNA: TGTGCCAGCAGTGTCGGGGCGGGAGGAACAGATACGCAGTATTTT. The chain is built from TRBV2 and TRBJ2-3; 8 nucleotides match TRBD2. The germline gives CDR1 SNHLY, CDR2 FYNNEI. This CDR3 comprises 15 residues. Trimming removed 4 bases from V and 3 bases from J; junction bases left unmatched: 6.

This sequence joins TRBV7-9 and TRBJ1-3; D ambiguous. The CDR3 length is 16 residues. Germline CDR1 is SEHNR and CDR2 is FQNEAQ (reference sequence). V was clipped by 1 base and J by 0 bases, with 10 bases between them. CDR3 sequence: CASSLGTASSGNTIYF. CDR3 nucleotides: TGTGCCAGCAGCTTAGGAACAGCCAGCTCTGGAAACACCATATATTTT.

The rearrangement joins TRBV7-3 to TRBJ1-5; no clear D gene. There are 15 residues in the CDR3. Germline V gene lookup returns CDR1 SGHTA and CDR2 FQGTGA. V was pared by 5 bases and J by 3 bases, with 14 bases between. CDR3 DNA: TGTGCCAGCAGCCTCCCATACCTCCCCAATCAGCCCCAGCATTTT. This codes for CASSLPYLPNQPQHF.

This clone was seen a handful of times. V usage is TRBV9 and J usage is TRBJ2-1, with D maybe TRBD2 (6 bases). Germline V gene data show CDR1 as SGDLS and CDR2 as YYNGEE. Trimming shortened V by 3 bases and J by 0 bases, and 13 bases separated the two germline ends. The CDR3 sequence is 16 residues long. The CDR3 DNA follows: TGTGCCAGCAGCGGAGACGAAGCGGGCTCCTACAATGAGCAGTTCTTC. This translates into CASSGDEAGSYNEQFF. The complete variable domain, with remaining parts taken from reference TRBV9 and TRBJ2-1, reads DSGVTQTPKHLITATGQRVTLRCSPRSGDLSVYWYQQSLDQGLQFLIQYYNGEERAKGNILERFSAQQFPDLHSELNLSSLELGDSALYFCASSGDEAGSYNEQFFGPGTRLTVL.

The chain is built from TRBV14 and TRBJ2-3; 11 bases are shared with TRBD2. CDR1 is SGHDN and CDR2 is FVKESK in the germline V gene. V shed 4 bases and J 2 bases; nucleotides not matched to a gene: 11. The CDR3 loop spans 18 amino acids. The CDR3 DNA sequence: TGTGCCAGCAGCCCCTTTAGCGGGAGGGCCAGGGCCACAGATACGCAGTATTTT. Protein sequence: CASSPFSGRARATDTQYF.

This chain links TRBV19 with TRBJ2-1; 9 bases fit TRBD2. Germline V CDR1 and CDR2: LNHDA, SQIVND (reference sequence). Losses at the gene ends were 5 bases for V and 7 bases for J; bases not matched to a gene: 12. This CDR3 comprises 16 residues. CDR3 nucleotide sequence: TGTGCCAGTAGTCGGTCATCCGGGACTAGCTTAAATGAGCAGTTCTTC. It encodes CASSRSSGTSLNEQFF.

This clone was seen a few times. V usage is TRBV7-9 and J usage is TRBJ2-1; D remains unclear. The CDR3 is 14 amino acids. CDR1 SEHNR and CDR2 FQNEAQ come from the germline V gene (reference sequence). V lost 5 bases and J lost 7, with 15 bases in between. For the CDR3, the DNA is TGTGCCAGCAGCGTTACCTTCGGGCAGAATGAGCAGTTCTTC. Its protein is CASSVTFGQNEQFF.